This T cell receptor beta chain was sequenced for a study of blood T cell repertoires in COVID-19. The overall study: The samples span acute and convalescent COVID-19 from the United States, Italy and Spain. Sample material is recorded as cDNA or gDNA derived from T cells, B-cell-depleted T cells, or PBMCs.

Authors' methods: Using reference gene primer amplification, nucleated cell counts were estimated. Assay used: immunoSEQ multiplex PCR; TCRdb lists only in-frame clones, some missing. V, J and clone size derive from that table, while D and trimming were established from the DNA sequence. Of 100,000 to 150,000 clones listed, 60% to 85% were seen once; the top ten hold 0.65% to 0.95%. The sequence was collected from a human donor with acute or convalescent COVID-19. The donor label of this sample is uncertain. Sequencing used peripheral blood.

The CDR3 is CASSLQGNGEKLFF. CDR3 bases: TGTGCCAGCAGCTTACAGGGGAATGGTGAAAAACTGTTTTTT. The chain carries TRBV7-9 and TRBJ1-4; D is perhaps TRBD1 (6 bases). The V gene lost 2 bases and the J gene lost 7 bases, with 11 bases spanning the gap. Germline V gives CDR1 SEHNR, CDR2 FQNEAQ (reference sequence). This CDR3 spans 14 amino acids.